A selection of T cell receptor beta chains follows, all from one sample in a study of T-cell memory formation after mild COVID-19. Each CDR3 protein is one row after TCRdb ran MiXCR on the 5' RACE reads. Seen here are about 410,000 distinct CDR3 sequences, approximately 18% observed once, and the top ten hold 20% to 25%. Material for sequencing was PBMCs or a T cell subset sorted from them (not recorded which). The receptors derive from a man younger than 30 who had mild COVID-19 (a few samples of this study predate the infection). Cell type and time point are not known. Each CDR3 is given without its conserved first and last residue.

V gene	J gene	CDR3 protein
TRBV12-3/TRBV12-4	TRBJ1-1	ASSPGLRRAF
TRBV5-1	TRBJ1-1	ASSLDVGSAF
TRBV7-9	TRBJ2-1	ASSLGADSSYNEQF
TRBV5-1	TRBJ2-3	ASSLAGGDTDTQY
TRBV7-3	TRBJ2-2	ASSSSGGRYYTGELF
TRBV6-5	TRBJ1-1	ASRPIRGWGSNTEAF
TRBV29-1	TRBJ1-1	SVEIGMENTEAF
TRBV7-2	TRBJ1-1	ASTPVATRWTEAF
TRBV4-3	TRBJ1-2	ASSQGKSFYGYT
TRBV25-1	TRBJ2-4	ASSEDSGQNIQY
TRBV11-2	TRBJ2-1	ASSLYLQQF
TRBV10-1	TRBJ2-6	AFRHMVSGANVLT
TRBV5-1	TRBJ2-7	ASSLGDPPYEQY
TRBV11-2	TRBJ2-3	ASSFVWKTSTDTQY
TRBV6-5	TRBJ1-1	ASSGNLQGRAF
TRBV27	TRBJ1-2	ASRFGERGHGYT
TRBV5-1	TRBJ2-5	ASREGGETQY
TRBV4-3	TRBJ2-3	ASSQEGQRPQY
TRBV5-1	TRBJ1-1	ASSLFSVGLMTEAF
TRBV9	TRBJ1-5	ASSSTVGQPQH
TRBV2	TRBJ1-4	ASTLLEKLF
TRBV12-3/TRBV12-4	TRBJ2-4	ASRGDRDNIQY
TRBV11-2	TRBJ2-7	ASSLGGAGAYEQY
TRBV7-2	TRBJ2-4	ASSTGAKNIQY
TRBV4-3	TRBJ2-3	ASSPEFSGVPDTQY
TRBV5-8	TRBJ2-1	ASSFRGISYNEQF
TRBV5-1	TRBJ2-3	ASTSRGSLTDTQY
TRBV5-1	TRBJ2-3	ASSRVGQGGADTQY
TRBV7-3	TRBJ2-1	ASSWRVSPYNEQF
TRBV5-1	TRBJ2-7	ASSSGGRGSSEQY
TRBV7-3	TRBJ2-3	ASSLRASRDTQY
TRBV7-2	TRBJ2-1	ASSLGLGLQF
TRBV27	TRBJ1-1	ASRSLGAGTEAF
TRBV7-9	TRBJ1-1	ASSLSFRDRATGNTEAF
TRBV5-1	TRBJ1-6	ASSSDRASSPLH
TRBV29-1	TRBJ2-7	SVGAAGQGGEQY
TRBV5-1	TRBJ2-4	ASSLADIQY